A single sample gave rise to the 20 T cell receptor beta chains below, sequenced in a study of technical replicates of blood from several donors. Profiled with immunoSEQ multiplex PCR; TCRdb holds only in-frame clones, not every one. The data show around 16,000 clones, roughly 86% seen once. Sequences were obtained from PBMCs. The receptors stem from a human donor in good health.

The chain recombines TRBV10-3 with TRBJ1-1; D perhaps matches TRBD1 (6 bases). This CDR3 contains 11 residues. Trimming pared 7 bases from V and 4 bases from J, leaving 7 bases between. From germline, CDR1 is ENHRY and CDR2 SYGVKD. The CDR3 region is CAIKGGTEAFF. DNA for the CDR3: TGTGCCATCAAAGGGGGCACTGAAGCTTTCTTT.

V and J are TRBV11-2 and TRBJ2-7, with D maybe TRBD2 (6 bases). V lost 1 base, J lost 0 bases, and 10 bases lay in between. This CDR3 spans 15 amino acids. Germline lookup yields CDR1 SGHAT and CDR2 FQNNGV. The CDR3 loop is CASSLVGGNSYEQYF. The CDR3 nucleotides are TGTGCCAGCAGCTTAGTCGGGGGAAACTCCTACGAGCAGTACTTC.

The rearrangement uses TRBV6-5 and TRBJ2-7, with TRBD1 identical over 7 bases. This CDR3 comprises 15 residues. V was pared by 6 bases and J by 0 bases, with 8 bases of the junction left unmatched. Germline V gene sequence: CDR1 MNHEY, CDR2 SVGAGI. This CDR3 reads CASSLGTALSYEQYF. CDR3 sequence (DNA): TGTGCCAGCAGCCTCGGGACAGCTCTCTCCTACGAGCAGTACTTC.

This clone occurred once. The rearrangement joins TRBV5-1 to TRBJ1-4; unclear D gene. With 0 bases removed from V and 3 bases from J, the gap between germline ends came to 12 bases. The CDR3 consists of 16 residues. In germline, CDR1 is SGHRS, CDR2 YFSETQ. CDR3 sequence reads: CASSLGSGGPNEKLFF. The CDR3 bases are TGCGCCAGCAGCTTGGGCAGCGGAGGTCCTAATGAAAAACTGTTTTTT.

This clone was seen a handful of times. V and J are TRBV12-1 and TRBJ2-1; TRBD2, as called in the table, went unchecked against the DNA. TRBV12-1 is flagged as a pseudogene. The CDR3 runs 16 residues. This CDR3 is CASSCLRGKANNEQFF. DNA for the CDR3: TGTGCCAGCAGCTGCCTCCGCGGGAAGGCAAACAATGAGCAGTTCTTC.

The chain joins TRBV2 to TRBJ1-6; D is undetermined. The CDR3 is made up of 13 amino acids. Trimming cost V 2 bases and J 9 bases, with 8 bases left between them. Germline CDR1 is SNHLY and CDR2 is FYNNEI. The chain's CDR3 is CASSEYGSSPLHF. As DNA, the CDR3 is TGTGCCAGCAGTGAATACGGGAGTTCACCCCTCCACTTT.

This clone was seen a single time. The chain couples TRBV11-1 to TRBJ2-2; tentative D call: TRBD1 (5 bases). Germline lookup yields CDR1 SGHAT and CDR2 FQDESV (reference sequence). The CDR3 length is 17 residues. V was cut by 4 bases and J by 3 bases, with 18 bases left in between. The CDR3 DNA sequence: TGTGCCAGCAGCTACGCCCACTGGTTAGGGGACACCGGGGAGCTGTTTTTT. It specifies CASSYAHWLGDTGELFF.

The chain combines TRBV6-1 with TRBJ2-2; D is perhaps TRBD2 (6 bases). Trimming cost V 4 bases and J 3 bases, with 6 bases left between them. The CDR3 is made up of 13 amino acids. Germline CDR1 MNHNS, CDR2 SASEGT. The CDR3 sequence is CASSGRDTGELFF. The CDR3 DNA reads TGTGCCAGCAGTGGGAGGGACACCGGGGAGCTGTTTTTT.

V usage is TRBV5-1 and J usage is TRBJ2-5, with 8 bases matching TRBD1. Germline V gene data show CDR1 as SGHRS and CDR2 as YFSETQ. This CDR3 is 15 amino acids long. Germline trimming cut 4 bases from V and 1 base from J; bases unmatched to any gene: 6. Written as DNA, the CDR3 is TGCGCCAGCAGCGGAACAGGGGGGATCCAAGAGACCCAGTACTTC. Encoded protein: CASSGTGGIQETQYF.

The chain has TRBV2 and TRBJ1-5; D unresolved. Trimming shortened V by 10 bases and J by 0 bases, and 16 bases separated the two germline ends. The CDR3 length is 15 residues. Germline CDR1 reads SNHLY; CDR2 reads FYNNEI. CDR3 sequence reads: CANHPGGYSNQPQHF. For the CDR3, the DNA is TGTGCCAACCATCCCGGAGGCTATAGCAATCAGCCCCAGCATTTT.

The chain employs TRBV5-1 and TRBJ2-1; 11 bases are shared with TRBD2. Trimming removed 4 bases from V and 6 bases from J; junction bases left unmatched: 12. Looked up from germline, CDR1 is SGHRS and CDR2 is YFSETQ. The CDR3 has 17 residues. CDR3 sequence (DNA): TGCGCCAGCAGCCCGGGACTAGCGGCTCTGGGGGCCAATGAGCAGTTCTTC. This gives the protein CASSPGLAALGANEQFF.

The CDR3 nucleotides are TGTGCCTGGAGTATAGGACAGGGGGCCTACAATGAGCAGTTCTTC. It is translated as CAWSIGQGAYNEQFF. This chain connects TRBV30 to TRBJ2-1; TRBD1 agrees at 10 bases. Trimming at V came to 2 bases and at J to 2 bases, leaving 3 bases not matched to a gene. The germline V gene encodes CDR1 GTSNPN and CDR2 SVGIG (reference sequence). The CDR3 consists of 15 residues.

This clone was detected once. The DNA of the CDR3 is TGCGCCAGCAGCCAAGACCCCCGGGACAGCACAGTATGCGAGCAGTACTTC. Protein sequence: CASSQDPRDSTVCEQYF. V and J are TRBV4-1 and TRBJ2-5, with 7 bases aligning to TRBD1. TRBJ2-7 matches the DNA end more closely, so the J call is doubtful. Germline CDR1 and CDR2: MGHRA and YSYEKL. The CDR3 is 17 amino acids.

The chain is built from TRBV12-5 and TRBJ2-1; TRBD2 aligns across 9 bases. The V gene end was trimmed by 0 bases and the J gene end by 4 bases; junction bases not matched to a gene: 7. In germline, CDR1 is LGHNT, CDR2 FRNRAP. This CDR3 comprises 17 residues. The CDR3 spells CASGLVLGTSRYNEQFF. CDR3 sequence (DNA): TGTGCTAGTGGTTTGGTGCTCGGGACTAGCAGATACAATGAGCAGTTCTTC.

The CDR3 protein is CASSEEGLSDTQYF. The CDR3 DNA reads TGTGCCAGCAGTGAAGAGGGACTCTCAGATACGCAGTATTTT. The rearrangement joins TRBV2 to TRBJ2-3, with a tentative D call TRBD2 (6 bases). Germline CDR1 and CDR2: SNHLY and FYNNEI. The CDR3 runs 14 residues. V lost 1 base to trimming and J lost 4 bases, with 9 bases between them.

The chain uses TRBV19 and TRBJ2-2; TRBD1 matches at 8 bases. Germline trimming cut 7 bases from V and 3 bases from J; bases unmatched to any gene: 10. Germline V gives CDR1 LNHDA, CDR2 SQIVND (reference sequence). This CDR3 has 16 residues. CDR3 coding DNA: TGTGCCAGTAAGAAGACAGGGGATGGGTACACCGGGGAGCTGTTTTTT. Its protein is CASKKTGDGYTGELFF.

The V call is TRBV5-1, the J call TRBJ2-2, with 7 bases aligning to TRBD1. From germline, CDR1 is SGHRS and CDR2 YFSETQ. The CDR3 runs to 15 residues. V was pared by 4 bases and J by 0 bases, with 3 bases of the junction left unmatched. The CDR3 here is CASSVGTANTGELFF. The CDR3 DNA reads as TGCGCCAGCAGCGTCGGGACAGCGAACACCGGGGAGCTGTTTTTT.

This sequence joins TRBV28 and TRBJ2-7; 13 bases are a match to TRBD2. V lost 8 bases, J lost 6 bases, and 7 bases stayed unmatched. Germline values: CDR1 MDHEN, CDR2 SYDVKM. The CDR3 spans 14 residues. CDR3 DNA: TGTGCCAGCGTCGGACTAGCGGGAGCTTCCGAGCAGTACTTC. Protein product: CASVGLAGASEQYF.

The chain joins TRBV5-1 to TRBJ2-5; 8 nucleotides line up with TRBD2. Trimming removed 0 bases from V and 5 bases from J; junction bases left unmatched: 12. Germline assignment: CDR1 SGHRS and CDR2 YFSETQ. There are 17 residues in the CDR3. CDR3 region: CASSLGVRAGVWETQYF. The CDR3 DNA sequence: TGCGCCAGCAGCTTGGGCGTCAGAGCGGGAGTCTGGGAGACCCAGTACTTC.

The chain couples TRBV27 to TRBJ2-1; 10 nucleotides agree with TRBD2. The CDR3 loop spans 15 amino acids. The junction had 8 bases not matched to a gene; V was cut back by 3 bases and J by 9 bases. Germline V gives CDR1 MNHEY, CDR2 SMNVEV (reference sequence). The CDR3 loop is CASSLVSGRRGEQFF. The DNA for the CDR3 is TGTGCCAGCAGTTTGGTTAGCGGGAGGCGCGGTGAGCAGTTCTTC.